The 15 T cell receptor beta chains below come from one sample, sequenced in a study of blood T cells in healthy people across ages. Primers used in a second PCR of roughly 7 to 11 cycles were a sample-barcoded 5' primer and a J-beta primer mix. MiXCR, applied by TCRdb to the 5' RACE reads, yields one record per CDR3 protein. This repertoire shows roughly 860,000 distinct CDR3 sequences, around 62% found once; its top ten account for around a quarter. Sequencing was performed on blood. The receptors originated from a man aged 30 to 45 in good health.

J is TRBJ1-6 and V is TRBV6-5; possibly TRBD1 for D (6 bases). This CDR3 contains 15 residues. Germline lookup yields CDR1 MNHEY and CDR2 SVGAGI. V was clipped by 2 bases and J by 5 bases, with 10 bases between them. CDR3 DNA: TGTGCCAGCAGTTACCAGGGGCCGCATAATTCACCCCTCCACTTT. Its protein is CASSYQGPHNSPLHF.

The CDR3 is CASRRTSGGSPYEQYF. In nucleotides, the CDR3 is TGTGCCAGCAGAAGGACTAGCGGAGGCTCCCCCTACGAGCAGTACTTC. The chain is built from TRBV27 and TRBJ2-7; 10 bases agree with TRBD2. The germline V gene encodes CDR1 MNHEY and CDR2 SMNVEV (reference sequence). The V gene end was trimmed by 6 bases and the J gene end by 2 bases; junction bases not matched to a gene: 10. The CDR3 length is 16 residues.

About this clonotype: One junction end does not reproduce the germline sequence, and a read error may be involved. The chain carries TRBV27 and TRBJ2-5; maybe TRBD1 (6 bases). Germline values: CDR1 MNHEY, CDR2 SMNVEV (reference sequence). The CDR3 totals 18 residues. The CDR3 region has the DNA TGTGTCAGCAGTCTTGAAATCGCCCCAAGGGGGAGCAAAGAGACCCAGTACTTC. The encoded protein is CVSSLEIAPRGSKETQYF.

In its sample, this clonotype was seen once. This sequence joins TRBV16 and TRBJ2-7; D unclear. Germline V CDR1 and CDR2: KGHSY, FQNENV. V lost 3 bases and J lost 3, with 6 bases in between. This CDR3 has 12 amino acids. Here the CDR3 DNA reads TGTGCCAGCAGCCAGTTAATCTACGAGCAGTACTTC. Its translation is CASSQLIYEQYF.

The V and J genes are TRBV7-2 and TRBJ1-2; D remains ambiguous. V shed 2 bases and J shed 6 bases, with 16 bases lying between them. The CDR3 sequence is 15 residues long. In germline, CDR1 is SGHTA, CDR2 FQGNSA. This chain's CDR3 is CASSLIRGDRHGYTF. The CDR3, as DNA: TGTGCCAGCAGCTTAATTCGGGGAGATCGTCATGGCTACACCTTC.

The chain links TRBV4-2 to TRBJ2-5; 7 positions agree with TRBD2. TRBJ2-7 explains the end of the DNA better; the J call may be wrong. This CDR3 is built from 17 residues. In germline, CDR1 is LGHNA, CDR2 YNFKEQ. DNA for the CDR3: TGTGCCAGCAGCCAAGAGACGTTAATGGCGGGAGTCTACGAGCAGTACTTC. It specifies CASSQETLMAGVYEQYF.

DNA for the CDR3: TGTGCCAGCAGCGCGCAGGACAGAACCGAGCAGTACTTC. Translated: CASSAQDRTEQYF. This chain joins TRBV5-6 and TRBJ2-5; D perhaps matches TRBD1 (6 bases). The DNA end is a closer match to TRBJ2-7, so the J assignment may be wrong. Germline-derived CDR1 and CDR2 are SGHDT and YYEEEE. The CDR3 totals 13 residues.

The chain recombines TRBV20-1 with TRBJ2-3; D might be TRBD2 (6 bases). Trimming stripped 6 bases from V and 1 base from J, with 11 bases between. Germline CDR1 reads DFQATT; CDR2 reads SNEGSKA (reference sequence). This CDR3 is built from 13 residues. This CDR3 is CSAKAGRTDTQYF. In DNA form, the CDR3 reads TGCAGTGCCAAAGCGGGTCGCACAGATACGCAGTATTTT.

This clonotype was counted many times. The chain has TRBV7-2 and TRBJ2-7; TRBD1 aligns across 9 bases. J was trimmed by 5 bases and V by 5 bases; bases with no gene match: 10. Germline V gives CDR1 SGHTA, CDR2 FQGNSA. The CDR3 spans 15 residues. This CDR3 is CASSQWDRDVHEQYF. CDR3 in DNA: TGTGCCAGCAGCCAATGGGACAGGGACGTACACGAGCAGTACTTC. Full variable domain (rest looked up from reference TRBV7-2 and TRBJ2-7): GAGVSQSPSNKVTEKGKDVELRCDPISGHTALYWYRQSLGQGLEFLIYFQGNSAPDKSGLPSDRFSAERTGGSVSTLTIQRTQQEDSAVYLCASSQWDRDVHEQYFGPGTRLTVT.

CDR3 region: CSATGTGGVEPQHF. The CDR3 coding sequence is TGCAGTGCAACCGGGACAGGGGGCGTGGAGCCCCAGCATTTT. The chain has TRBV20-1 and TRBJ1-5; TRBD1 matches 12 bases. The germline CDR1 and CDR2 sequences are DFQATT and SNEGSKA (reference sequence). CDR3 length: 14 amino acids. V lost 6 bases to trimming and J lost 8 bases; unmatched junction nucleotides: 8.

V and J are TRBV7-2 and TRBJ1-2; weak D call: TRBD1 (5 bases). Trimming removed 4 bases at V and 4 bases at J, with 16 bases between. From germline, CDR1 is SGHTA and CDR2 FQGNSA. The CDR3 runs to 15 residues. The CDR3 DNA reads TGTGCCAGCAGCTCCCAGACAGACTCGCTCTATGGCTACACCTTC. Protein sequence: CASSSQTDSLYGYTF.

The V gene is TRBV20-1, the J gene TRBJ2-3; D is perhaps TRBD1 (6 bases). Trimming shortened V by 6 bases and J by 4 bases, and 17 bases separated the two germline ends. CDR1 and CDR2 from the germline V gene are DFQATT and SNEGSKA (reference sequence). The length of the CDR3 is 14 residues. The CDR3 bases are TGCAGTGCCGGAAAGGTAGGGGGTCCAGATACGCAGTATTTT. It yields the protein CSAGKVGGPDTQYF.

The chain joins TRBV5-1 to TRBJ2-7, with TRBD1 matching over 9 bases. Losses at the gene ends were 5 bases for V and 3 bases for J; bases not matched to a gene: 9. The CDR3 totals 15 residues. Germline lookup yields CDR1 SGHRS and CDR2 YFSETQ. The CDR3 sequence is CASSSTGGADYEQYF. CDR3 bases: TGCGCCAGCAGTTCCACAGGGGGCGCCGACTACGAGCAGTACTTC.

V is TRBV4-2 and J is TRBJ2-7, with 7 bases lining up with TRBD2. The CDR3 covers 13 residues. After removal of 8 bases from V and 6 bases from J, the junction contained 10 bases not matched to a gene. Germline CDR1 reads LGHNA; CDR2 reads YNFKEQ. CDR3 DNA: TGTGCCAGCGGCGGGATGTTAGCGGGCGAGCAGTACTTC. Translating it yields CASGGMLAGEQYF.

Only a few counts were recorded for this clonotype. J is TRBJ2-5 and V is TRBV6-5; a weak D match, TRBD1 (5 bases). The V gene's germline CDR1 is MNHEY and CDR2 SVGAGI. V dropped 2 bases and J dropped 5 bases, with 9 bases sitting between them. This CDR3 region has 13 residues. CDR3 coding DNA: TGTGCCAGCAGTTACGGGGCGTCGGAGACCCAGTACTTC. Protein: CASSYGASETQYF.